The TCR beta chain under discussion was sequenced for a study of Graves' ophthalmopathy and Graves' hyperthyroidism. Study at large: The authors collected peripheral blood at initial diagnosis, before any treatment.

The study enrolled ophthalmopathy donors with moderate-to-severe activity, CAS ≥3, NOSPECS ≥4 and duration under 3 months. Among the exclusions were patients with other autoimmune diseases, uncontrolled infections, pregnancy or lactation. Patients were diagnosed from clinical symptoms, serum thyroxine, TRAb, thyroid ultrasound and orbital computed tomography. V gave up 6 bases and J gave up 7 bases; unmatched junction bases: 4. This CDR3 has 14 amino acids. Germline V gene sequence: CDR1 MNHEY, CDR2 SMNVEV (reference sequence). This clonotype was seen at least ten times. Amplified material comprised TCR beta CDR3 regions derived from RNA transcripts. HTBI-primed first-round RT-PCR preceded second-round multiplex PCR. Via MiXCR, TCRdb re-called the multiplex PCR reads, giving one row per CDR3 protein. Here the sample spans about 480,000 distinct CDR3 sequences, about an eighth being singletons.

The source is a woman in her twenties or thirties with Graves' ophthalmopathy. The sequenced sample was blood. The genes are TRBV27 and TRBJ1-6; 9 bases fit TRBD1. CDR3 loop: CASRPGTGNSPLHF. For the CDR3, the DNA is TGTGCCAGCAGACCCGGGACAGGGAATTCACCCCTCCACTTT.